The rows below give T cell receptor beta chains drawn from one sample of a study of human T cells and chemical hapten exposure. One entry per CDR3 protein, called by TCRdb with MiXCR from the RACE reads. The sample lists about 120,000 distinct CDR3 sequences, roughly an eighth seen once, with approximately 0.89% in the top ten. The specimen was whole blood, collected in connection with sensitization to the hapten diphenylcyclopropenone (DPC). All receptors derive from a man between 18 and 29 years old with alopecia areata. Some clones in this sample may be carry-over from other donors' samples. The CDR3 runs from the conserved cysteine through the conserved F or W. A D gene is named only where the DNA matches it firmly. The size field is filled for only some rows; it gives once, few, many or a size class.

TRBJ1-4	few	13	TRBV28	TRBD1	TGTGCCACCGGACAGGGGGCGGTTGAAAAACTGTTTTTT	CATGQGAVEKLFF
TRBJ2-7	few	15	TRBV3-1	NA	TGTGCCAGCAGCCCCGGATGGGGGGCGAGCAATGAGCAGTACTTC	CASSPGWGASNEQYF
TRBJ2-7	once	12	TRBV7-9	NA	TGTGCCAGCAACAAGGGCAGGGCTGAGCAGTACTTC	CASNKGRAEQYF
TRBJ2-5	NA	16	TRBV15	TRBD2	TGTGCCACCAGCATGGGCAGGCTAGCGGGGGAAGAGACCCAGTACTTC	CATSMGRLAGEETQYF
TRBJ2-3	many	17	TRBV6-5	NA	TGTGCCAGCAGCTCCCGGTTGCAGGTTGTTGGAACAGATACGCAGTATTTT	CASSSRLQVVGTDTQYF
TRBJ2-4	many	17	TRBV10-1	TRBD1	TGCGCCAGCAACGAAGAACTCCGGGACAGGGAGGTGAAAATTCAGTACTTC	CASNEELRDREVKIQYF
TRBJ2-7	many	13	TRBV11-2	TRBD1	TGTGCCAGCAGCTTTGGACAGGGGGCCGAGCAGTACTTC	CASSFGQGAEQYF
TRBJ2-6	few	18	TRBV5-5	TRBD1	TGTGCCAGCAGCTGGGGGACAGGGGGCACCTCTGGGGCCAACGTCCTGACTTTC	CASSWGTGGTSGANVLTF
TRBJ2-1	few	17	TRBV4-2	NA	TGTGCCAGCAGCCAAGGAAAGTTTGGGGGCTATGTGGATGAGCAGTTCTTC	CASSQGKFGGYVDEQFF
TRBJ2-7	NA	13	TRBV7-9	NA	TGTGCCAGCAGGTTTCAGGGAGCGGACGAGCAGTACTTC	CASRFQGADEQYF
TRBJ1-1	few	15	TRBV5-1	TRBD1	TGCGCCAGCAGCAAAGACAGGGGTGGGAACACTGAAGCTTTCTTT	CASSKDRGGNTEAFF
TRBJ1-6	few	17	TRBV4-1	TRBD1	TGCGCCAGCAGCTCACGACAGGGGGCAAGGGTTAATTCACCCCTCCACTTT	CASSSRQGARVNSPLHF